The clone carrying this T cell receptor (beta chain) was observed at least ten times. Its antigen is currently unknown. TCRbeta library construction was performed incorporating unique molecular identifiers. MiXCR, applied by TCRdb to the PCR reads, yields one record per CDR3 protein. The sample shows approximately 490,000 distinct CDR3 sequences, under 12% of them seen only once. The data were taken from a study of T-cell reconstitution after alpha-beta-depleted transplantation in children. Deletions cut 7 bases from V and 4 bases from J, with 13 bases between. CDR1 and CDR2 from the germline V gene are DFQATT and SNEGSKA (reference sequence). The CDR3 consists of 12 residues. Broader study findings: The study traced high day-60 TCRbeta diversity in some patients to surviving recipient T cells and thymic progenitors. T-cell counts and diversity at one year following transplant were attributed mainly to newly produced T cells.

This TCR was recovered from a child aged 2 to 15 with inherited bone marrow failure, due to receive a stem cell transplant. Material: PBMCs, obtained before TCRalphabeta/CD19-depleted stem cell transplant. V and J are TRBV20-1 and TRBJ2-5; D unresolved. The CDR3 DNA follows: TGCAGTGTGGAAGGGCGTAGAGAGACCCAGTACTTC. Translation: CSVEGRRETQYF.